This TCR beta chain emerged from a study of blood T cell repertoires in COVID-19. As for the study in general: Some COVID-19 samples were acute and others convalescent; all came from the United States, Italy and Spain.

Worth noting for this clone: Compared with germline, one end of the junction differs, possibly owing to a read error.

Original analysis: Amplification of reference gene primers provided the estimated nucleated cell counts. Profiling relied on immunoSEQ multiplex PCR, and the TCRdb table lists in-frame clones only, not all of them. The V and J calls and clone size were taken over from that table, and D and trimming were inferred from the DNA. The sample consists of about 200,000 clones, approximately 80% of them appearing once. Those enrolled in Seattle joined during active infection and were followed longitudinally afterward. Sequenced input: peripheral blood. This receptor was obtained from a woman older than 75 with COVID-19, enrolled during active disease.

CDR3 residues: CAGGGYYGYTF. CDR3 nucleotide sequence: TGTGCCGGAGGGGGCTACTACGGCTACACCTTC. This chain links TRBV28 with TRBJ1-2; 7 positions match TRBD1. Germline V CDR1 and CDR2: MDHEN, SYDVKM. The CDR3 runs 11 residues.